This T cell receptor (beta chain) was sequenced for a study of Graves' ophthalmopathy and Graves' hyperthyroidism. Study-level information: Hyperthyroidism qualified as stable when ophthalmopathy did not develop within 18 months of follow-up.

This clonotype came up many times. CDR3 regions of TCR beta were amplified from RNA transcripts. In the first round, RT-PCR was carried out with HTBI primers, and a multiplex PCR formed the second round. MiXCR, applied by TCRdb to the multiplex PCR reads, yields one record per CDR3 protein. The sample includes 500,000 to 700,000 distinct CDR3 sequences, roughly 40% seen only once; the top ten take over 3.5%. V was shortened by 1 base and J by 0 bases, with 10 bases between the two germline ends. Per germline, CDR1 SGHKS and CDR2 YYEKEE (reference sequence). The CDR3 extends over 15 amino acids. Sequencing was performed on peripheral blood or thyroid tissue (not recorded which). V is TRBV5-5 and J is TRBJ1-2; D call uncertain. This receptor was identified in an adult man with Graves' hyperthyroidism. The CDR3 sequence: CASSLSAGTNYGYTF. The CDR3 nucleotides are TGTGCCAGCAGCTTGAGTGCGGGAACTAACTATGGCTACACCTTC.